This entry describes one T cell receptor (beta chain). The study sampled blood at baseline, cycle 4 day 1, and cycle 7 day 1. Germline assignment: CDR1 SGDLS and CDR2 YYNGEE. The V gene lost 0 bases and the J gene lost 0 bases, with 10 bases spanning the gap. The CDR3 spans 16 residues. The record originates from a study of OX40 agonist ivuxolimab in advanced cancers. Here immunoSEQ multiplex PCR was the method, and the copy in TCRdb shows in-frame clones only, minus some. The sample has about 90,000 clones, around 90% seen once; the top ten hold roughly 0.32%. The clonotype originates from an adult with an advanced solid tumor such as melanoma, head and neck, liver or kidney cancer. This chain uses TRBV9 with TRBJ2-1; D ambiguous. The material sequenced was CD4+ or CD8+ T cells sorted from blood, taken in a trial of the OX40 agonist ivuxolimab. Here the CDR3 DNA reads TGTGCCAGCAGCGTAGCTACCGGCAGCTCCTACAATGAGCAGTTCTTC. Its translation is CASSVATGSSYNEQFF.